The 9 T cell receptor beta chains below were found in one sample sequenced in a study of shared clonotypes between healthy human individuals. Data came from immunoSEQ multiplex PCR; TCRdb stores just in-frame clones and leaves some out. Found here are approximately 1.5 million clones, roughly 98.5% of them singletons; the top ten hold around 0.33%. Material: naive CD4+ T cells sorted from blood. Indicated subset: CD45RA+ positively selected. The source is a man in his thirties or forties in good health.

With respect to this clone: Other DNA sequences in this specimen translate into the identical CDR3. V is TRBV6-1 and J is TRBJ2-7; D ambiguous. Trimming removed 3 bases from V and 3 bases from J, with 6 bases in between. CDR3 length equals 12 residues. Germline V gives CDR1 MNHNS, CDR2 SASEGT. CDR3 DNA: TGTGCCAGCAGTGAGAGGAGCTACGAGCAGTACTTC. Amino acid sequence: CASSERSYEQYF.

This chain uses TRBV11-2 with TRBJ1-5; D uncertain. The V end was cut by 1 base, the J end by 2 bases, with 9 bases between. Germline V gene lookup returns CDR1 SGHAT and CDR2 FQNNGV. This CDR3 spans 15 amino acids. The CDR3 region has the DNA TGTGCCAGCAGCTTAGGGATCGTGGGCAATCAGCCCCAGCATTTT. Translation: CASSLGIVGNQPQHF.

J is TRBJ2-7 and V is TRBV28, with TRBD2 matching over 15 bases. CDR1 is MDHEN, CDR2 SYDVKM, per germline. With 4 bases clipped from V and 3 bases from J, the junction kept 10 bases outside the gene matches. The CDR3 extends over 18 amino acids. CDR3 DNA: TGTGCCAGCAGTTCTCAGGGACTAGCGGGAGGAGTTAGCTACGAGCAGTACTTC. This encodes CASSSQGLAGGVSYEQYF.

With regard to this clone: A junction boundary mismatches the germline segment, possibly from a read error. The chain links TRBV6-4 to TRBJ2-4; D gene uncertain. Germline V gene data show CDR1 as MRHNA and CDR2 as SNTAGT. This CDR3 contains 9 residues. DNA of the CDR3: TGTGCCAGCGTAAACAATCAGTACTTC. Translating it yields CASVNNQYF.

V and J are TRBV11-2 and TRBJ2-1; TRBD2 might be the D (5 bases). Between the trimmed V and J ends, which lost 4 bases and 3 bases, there was a span of 13 bases. The CDR3 totals 15 residues. Germline V gene data show CDR1 as SGHAT and CDR2 as FQNNGV. In nucleotides, the CDR3 is TGTGCCAGCAGCTCCCTCCGTGGGAGCTACAATGAGCAGTTCTTC. Translation gives CASSSLRGSYNEQFF. Filled out from reference TRBV11-2 and TRBJ2-1, the complete variable domain reads EAGVAQSPRYKIIEKRQSVAFWCNPISGHATLYWYQQILGQGPKLLIQFQNNGVVDDSQLPKDRFSAERLKGVDSTLKIQPAKLEDSAVYLCASSSLRGSYNEQFFGPGTRLTVL.

This chain uses TRBV5-1 with TRBJ2-5, with D possibly matching TRBD2 (5 bases). V was pared by 1 base and J by 5 bases, with 18 bases between. This CDR3 spans 16 amino acids. Germline V gene sequence: CDR1 SGHRS, CDR2 YFSETQ. CDR3 residues: CASSLLASNQRETQYF. The CDR3 nucleotides are TGCGCCAGCAGCTTGTTAGCGAGCAACCAGCGGGAGACCCAGTACTTC.

This rearrangement joins TRBV5-8 to TRBJ2-7, with 8 bases matching TRBD2. The CDR3 loop spans 12 amino acids. V lost 4 bases, J lost 7 bases, and 4 bases stayed unmatched. The V gene's germline CDR1 is SGHTS and CDR2 YDEGEE. The CDR3 is CASSRLAREQYF. CDR3 in DNA: TGTGCCAGCAGCCGACTAGCGCGGGAGCAGTACTTC.

V is TRBV10-3 and J is TRBJ2-7; D tentatively fits TRBD1 or TRBD2 (7 bases each). Germline loops: CDR1 ENHRY, CDR2 SYGVKD. Trimming removed 6 bases at V and 4 bases at J, with 19 bases between. The CDR3 has 15 amino acids. In DNA, the CDR3 is TGTGCCATCAGCCAGGGGGGGGTAGCGCCGTACGAGCAGTACTTC. Its protein product is CAISQGGVAPYEQYF.

This chain joins TRBV2 and TRBJ2-2; D perhaps matches TRBD2 (6 bases). The CDR3 contains 15 residues. Trimming stripped 6 bases from V and 4 bases from J, with 15 bases between. Germline V gene sequence: CDR1 SNHLY, CDR2 FYNNEI. The CDR3 DNA follows: TGTGCCAGCAGGATTGGCGGGATAGGCACCGGGGAGCTGTTTTTT. This gives the protein CASRIGGIGTGELFF.